Below, 22 T cell receptor beta chains from the same sample are listed, as sequenced in a study of blood T cell repertoires in COVID-19. Generated by immunoSEQ multiplex PCR, the TCRdb table keeps only in-frame clones and is missing some. The repertoire holds roughly 380,000 clones, around 84% seen once, with roughly 1.2% in the top ten. Source material: peripheral blood. These receptors were collected from a human donor with acute or convalescent COVID-19. The donor label of this sample is uncertain.

The V gene is TRBV29-1, the J gene TRBJ1-3; no clear D. V was trimmed by 3 bases and J by 2 bases, leaving 11 bases between them. This CDR3 spans 14 amino acids. Germline V gene sequence: CDR1 SQVTM, CDR2 ANQGSEA. The CDR3 loop reads CSVDWLGTGNTIYF. CDR3 nucleotide sequence: TGCAGCGTTGATTGGTTGGGCACTGGAAACACCATATATTTT.

V gene TRBV3-1 (or the pseudogene TRBV3-2) combines with J gene TRBJ2-5; D is ambiguous. Germline lookup yields CDR1 LGHDT and CDR2 YNNKEL (reference sequence). The CDR3 has 16 amino acids. V lost 3 bases, J lost 1 base, and 15 bases lay in between. The CDR3 DNA follows: TGTGCCAGCAGCCAGGAATTAGGCAGGCCCCAAGAGACCCAGTACTTC. Translating gives CASSQELGRPQETQYF.

The rearrangement joins TRBV2 to TRBJ1-5; a weak D match, TRBD1 (6 bases). The CDR3 totals 16 residues. The germline V gene encodes CDR1 SNHLY and CDR2 FYNNEI. Trimming cost V 2 bases and J 0 bases, with 11 bases left between them. Written as DNA, the CDR3 is TGTGCCAGCAGTGAAAGGACAGAAGCTAGCAATCAGCCCCAGCATTTT. This gives the protein CASSERTEASNQPQHF. Based on the CDR3 plus reference TRBV2 and TRBJ1-5, the full variable domain is EPEVTQTPSHQVTQMGQEVILRCVPISNHLYFYWYRQILGQKVEFLVSFYNNEISEKSEIFDDQFSVERPDGSNFTLKIRSTKLEDSAMYFCASSERTEASNQPQHFGDGTRLSIL.

The rearrangement uses TRBV5-1 and TRBJ1-1; perhaps TRBD1 as D (6 bases). The CDR3 sequence is 12 residues long. V was clipped by 4 bases and J by 7 bases, with 11 bases between them. In germline, CDR1 is SGHRS, CDR2 YFSETQ. CDR3 coding DNA: TGCGCCAGCAGCCGGGAAGGGGGTGAAGCTTTCTTT. Residues: CASSREGGEAFF.

The chain is built from TRBV6-6 and TRBJ1-1; D remains unclear. This CDR3 spans 14 amino acids. Germline CDR1 MNHNY, CDR2 SVGAGI (reference sequence). Deletions cut 0 bases from V and 1 base from J, with 6 bases between. The CDR3 DNA is TGTGCCAGCAGTTACTCTTCCCAGAACACTGAAGCTTTCTTT. Its translation is CASSYSSQNTEAFF.

This clone occurred a few times. This chain joins TRBV28 and TRBJ2-1; 7 positions agree with TRBD1. The ends lost 5 bases at V and 3 bases at J; junction bases unmatched: 7. The CDR3 contains 15 residues. Germline values: CDR1 MDHEN, CDR2 SYDVKM. CDR3 DNA sequence: TGTGCCAGCAGTCGGAACAGGGGTCGCTACAATGAGCAGTTCTTC. Residues: CASSRNRGRYNEQFF.

The chain combines TRBV28 with TRBJ2-4; D gene ambiguous. CDR3 length equals 14 residues. Germline V gene data show CDR1 as MDHEN and CDR2 as SYDVKM. Trimming took off 5 bases at V and 0 bases at J, with 8 bases between the two ends. Written as DNA, the CDR3 is TGTGCCAGCAGTCCGAGGTTAGCCAAAAACATTCAGTACTTC. Its translation is CASSPRLAKNIQYF.

Only a few counts were recorded for this clone. The genes are TRBV24-1 and TRBJ1-2; a possible D gene is TRBD1 (6 bases). Germline CDR1 reads KGHDR; CDR2 reads SFDVKD. This CDR3 contains 13 residues. Trimming took 6 bases from V and 1 from J, leaving 8 bases between them. The CDR3 DNA sequence: TGTGCCACCAGTCCAGGGGTTAACTATGGCTACACCTTC. Amino acids: CATSPGVNYGYTF.

The rearrangement links TRBV4-1 to TRBJ2-1, with 9 bases lining up with TRBD1. The germline V gene has CDR1 MGHRA and CDR2 YSYEKL. V lost 4 bases, J lost 0 bases, and 1 base stayed unmatched. The CDR3 covers 15 residues. The CDR3 spells CASSLDRGSYNEQFF. The DNA for the CDR3 is TGCGCCAGCAGCCTGGACAGGGGCTCCTACAATGAGCAGTTCTTC.

V is TRBV3-1 (or the pseudogene TRBV3-2) and J is TRBJ2-1; 10 bases agree with TRBD2. In germline, CDR1 is LGHDT, CDR2 YNNKEL (reference sequence). The CDR3 consists of 15 residues. V was clipped by 4 bases and J by 6 bases; unmatched bases: 6. The CDR3 nucleotides read TGTGCCAGCAGCCTATATGCTAGCGGGAGCAATGAGCAGTTCTTC. Translation gives CASSLYASGSNEQFF.

The V gene is TRBV2, the J gene TRBJ2-1, with TRBD1 identical over 7 bases. Germline CDR1 and CDR2: SNHLY and FYNNEI. CDR3 length: 19 residues. The V gene end was trimmed by 4 bases and the J gene end by 0 bases; junction bases not matched to a gene: 15. CDR3 sequence reads: CASSGLDRDGKSSYNEQFF. Written as DNA, the CDR3 is TGTGCCAGCAGTGGCCTAGACAGGGACGGAAAAAGCTCCTACAATGAGCAGTTCTTC.

The chain uses TRBV7-9 and TRBJ2-1; 7 bases are shared with TRBD1. V lost 5 bases, J lost 9 bases, and 7 bases stayed unmatched. The CDR3 sequence is 13 residues long. Germline V gene data show CDR1 as SEHNR and CDR2 as FQNEAQ (reference sequence). The CDR3 DNA sequence: TGTGCCAGCAGCCCGACAGGGTTGGGTGAGCAGTTCTTC. This translates into CASSPTGLGEQFF.

The chain recombines TRBV27 with TRBJ1-1; D possibly corresponds to TRBD1 (5 bases). Germline CDR1 and CDR2: MNHEY and SMNVEV (reference sequence). The CDR3 sequence is 11 residues long. Trimming took 10 bases from V and 5 from J, leaving 11 bases between them. The CDR3 DNA follows: TGTGCCACCGTGGGGGGAACTGAAGCTTTCTTT. This sequence encodes CATVGGTEAFF.

This clone was counted once. The CDR3 reads CSVSGLAGVKNEQFF. CDR3 sequence (DNA): TGCAGCGTTAGCGGGTTAGCGGGAGTTAAGAATGAGCAGTTCTTC. This chain connects TRBV29-1 to TRBJ2-1, with TRBD2 identical over 9 bases. J was trimmed by 7 bases and V by 5 bases; bases with no gene match: 12. The CDR3 length is 15 residues. CDR1 SQVTM and CDR2 ANQGSEA come from the germline V gene.

The gene calls are TRBV7-9 and TRBJ1-1, with 7 bases that match TRBD1. Germline values: CDR1 SEHNR, CDR2 FQNEAQ (reference sequence). Unmatched junction bases numbered 9, after V lost 4 bases and J lost 1 base. The CDR3 contains 16 residues. DNA for the CDR3: TGTGCCAGCAGCTCATCCCTCGGGACAGCGAACACTGAAGCTTTCTTT. This translates into CASSSSLGTANTEAFF.

The chain employs TRBV2 and TRBJ2-3, with D possibly TRBD2 on 6 matching bases. Per the germline V gene, CDR1 is SNHLY and CDR2 is FYNNEI. CDR3 length: 15 amino acids. V was clipped by 4 bases and J by 0 bases, with 11 bases between them. The CDR3 DNA reads TGTGCCAGCAGTGCGGGGACTGCTAGCACAGATACGCAGTATTTT. It encodes CASSAGTASTDTQYF.

This clone has a single count. The gene calls are TRBV7-6 and TRBJ1-1; 8 bases map to TRBD1. CDR3 size: 15 residues. Germline-derived CDR1 and CDR2 are SGHVS and FNYEAQ. V was clipped by 4 bases and J by 4 bases; unmatched bases: 8. The chain's CDR3 is CASSSTPDRGTEAFF. The CDR3 bases are TGTGCCAGCAGCTCAACCCCCGACAGGGGCACTGAAGCTTTCTTT.

The count of this clone is one. This chain links TRBV29-1 with TRBJ2-3; the D is unclear. CDR3 length: 15 residues. CDR1 and CDR2 (germline): SQVTM, ANQGSEA. Deletions cut 7 bases from V and 4 bases from J, with 21 bases between. The chain's CDR3 is CSARLGNLESDTQYF. For the CDR3, the DNA is TGCAGCGCCCGTCTAGGCAACCTAGAATCAGATACGCAGTATTTT.

A word on this clone: Other DNA sequences in this specimen translate into the identical CDR3. The J gene is TRBJ2-7, the V gene TRBV4-1; 9 nucleotides match TRBD1. The germline V gene has CDR1 MGHRA and CDR2 YSYEKL. The CDR3 loop spans 15 amino acids. The ends lost 1 base at V and 4 bases at J; junction bases unmatched: 5. CDR3 protein: CASSQAPGQGYEQYF. In DNA form, the CDR3 reads TGCGCCAGCAGCCAAGCACCGGGACAGGGATACGAGCAGTACTTC.

The V and J genes are TRBV5-1 and TRBJ1-6, with D possibly being TRBD1 (6 bases). Germline-derived CDR1 and CDR2 are SGHRS and YFSETQ. Trimming stripped 4 bases from V and 8 bases from J, with 10 bases between. The CDR3 contains 13 residues. As DNA, the CDR3 is TGCGCCAGCAGCCGGGACACTGATTCACCCCTCCACTTT. Protein: CASSRDTDSPLHF.

This rearrangement joins TRBV6-5 to TRBJ1-1; D perhaps matches TRBD1 (6 bases). Trimming removed 2 bases from V and 1 base from J, with 14 bases in between. The CDR3 loop spans 16 amino acids. Germline V gene sequence: CDR1 MNHEY, CDR2 SVGAGI. DNA of the CDR3: TGTGCCAGCAGTTACATGGGGGGGCCTAAGAACACTGAAGCTTTCTTT. Residues: CASSYMGGPKNTEAFF.

V and J are TRBV7-2 and TRBJ2-7; the D gene is possibly TRBD1 (6 bases). The ends were cut back, 2 bases at V and 1 base at J, with 12 bases in the middle. This CDR3 is built from 15 residues. Germline values: CDR1 SGHTA, CDR2 FQGNSA. The CDR3 DNA is TGTGCCAGCAGCTTAAGGGGGACGGCGTCCTACGAGCAGTACTTC. Residues: CASSLRGTASYEQYF.